Presented here are 32 T cell receptor beta chains from one specimen sequenced in a study of T cells in Graves' hyperthyroidism and ophthalmopathy. TCR beta CDR3 regions were amplified from RNA transcripts. First-round RT-PCR targeting the TCR CDR3 was performed with the HTBI primer set. TCRdb ran MiXCR on the multiplex PCR reads and lists one entry per CDR3 protein. Found here are under 250,000 distinct CDR3 sequences, about 24% of them singletons; the top ten hold roughly 32%. Sample: blood. These receptors were obtained from a middle-aged woman with Graves' ophthalmopathy.

Many counts were recorded for this clonotype. V usage is TRBV6-1 and J usage is TRBJ1-1; D perhaps matches TRBD1 (5 bases). Germline assignment: CDR1 MNHNS and CDR2 SASEGT. The CDR3 has 14 amino acids. In DNA, the CDR3 is TGTGCAGCTAAGGGGAGGCAGGGAAAAACTGAAGCTTTCTTT. Its protein is CAAKGRQGKTEAFF.

This CDR3 reads CASSLLWTTKGLPQHF. The CDR3 coding sequence is TGTGCCAGCAGCTTACTCTGGACAACTAAGGGTTTGCCCCAGCATTTT. This chain joins TRBV11-1 and TRBJ1-5, with D possibly matching TRBD1 (5 bases). CDR1 and CDR2 from the germline V gene are SGHAT and FQDESV (reference sequence). V was clipped by 2 bases and J by 9 bases, with 20 bases between them. This CDR3 spans 16 amino acids.

This clonotype has a count of ten or more. The junction departs from germline at one end; a sequencing error may be responsible. The V call is TRBV6-1, the J call TRBJ2-4, with D possibly called TRBD1 or TRBD2 (5 bases each). The CDR3 covers 14 residues. Germline V gives CDR1 MNHNS, CDR2 SASEGT. The CDR3 spells CPPVRPGGKNIQYF. CDR3 nucleotides: TGCCCGCCTGTGAGGCCTGGGGGCAAAAACATTCAGTACTTC.

The sample holds many counts of this clonotype. CDR3 DNA: TGTGCCACCAGCAGAGGAGGAGGGCCCTCTGGGGCCAACGTCCTGACTTTC. Translated, it gives CATSRGGGPSGANVLTF. This chain links TRBV15 with TRBJ2-6; possibly TRBD2 for D (6 bases). Trimming took 1 base from V and 0 from J, leaving 10 bases between them. The CDR3 covers 17 residues. The germline CDR1 and CDR2 sequences are LNHNV and YYDKDF (reference sequence).

This clonotype was found many times. One junction end disagrees with the germline gene, perhaps due to a read error. The chain combines TRBV7-8 with TRBJ2-7; possibly TRBD2 for D (7 bases). Germline V lookup: CDR1 SGHVS, CDR2 FQNEAQ. The CDR3 is 12 residues long. The CDR3 region is CASSLPGGPRNF. CDR3 DNA: TGTGCCAGCAGCCTCCCCGGGGGGCCTAGGAACTTC.

This clonotype was seen at least ten times. The chain combines TRBV10-3 with TRBJ2-7, with no clear D. The CDR3 consists of 12 residues. V lost 3 bases and J 3 bases, leaving 6 bases between the germline ends. Germline assignment: CDR1 ENHRY and CDR2 SYGVKD. The CDR3 nucleotides are TGTGCCATCAGTGACGGTAACTACGAGCAGTACTTC. Translated: CAISDGNYEQYF.

This clonotype was observed many times. This chain uses TRBV19 with TRBJ1-1; 9 nucleotides align to TRBD1. This CDR3 is built from 14 residues. Trimming at V came to 7 bases and at J to 4 bases, leaving 7 bases not matched to a gene. Germline values: CDR1 LNHDA, CDR2 SQIVND (reference sequence). The CDR3 spells CASNPGQGSTEAFF. In DNA, the CDR3 is TGTGCCAGTAATCCAGGACAGGGGAGCACTGAAGCTTTCTTT.

This clonotype was seen a few times. V usage is TRBV6-1 and J usage is TRBJ2-7; perhaps TRBD2 as D (7 bases). Germline-derived CDR1 and CDR2 are MNHNS and SASEGT. V dropped 5 bases and J dropped 2 bases, with 19 bases sitting between them. CDR3 length: 16 residues. CDR3 in DNA: TGTGCCAGCAGTCCCCGGGGGGAGCGGGACACCTACGAGCAGTACTTC. Amino acid sequence: CASSPRGERDTYEQYF.

The rearrangement joins TRBV7-3 to TRBJ1-1; D call uncertain. The germline V gene encodes CDR1 SGHTA and CDR2 FQGTGA. V lost 1 base, J lost 1 base, and 7 bases lay in between. The length of the CDR3 is 14 residues. The CDR3 DNA sequence: TGTGCCAGCAGCTTAAGCAGACAGAACACTGAAGCTTTCTTT. The encoded protein is CASSLSRQNTEAFF.

In this sample, this clonotype turned up many times. J is TRBJ2-7 and V is TRBV6-5; D unclear. The CDR3 consists of 12 residues. V dropped 4 bases and J dropped 2 bases, with 6 bases sitting between them. Germline CDR1 is MNHEY and CDR2 is SVGAGI. CDR3 in amino acids: CASSFNTYEQYF. In nucleotides, the CDR3 is TGTGCCAGCAGTTTCAACACCTACGAGCAGTACTTC.

In this sample, this clonotype turned up many times. The J gene is TRBJ2-1, the V gene TRBV20-1; a weak D match, TRBD2 (5 bases). The CDR3 runs to 12 residues. Germline assignment: CDR1 DFQATT and CDR2 SNEGSKA (reference sequence). Deletions cut 3 bases from V and 7 bases from J, with 10 bases between. DNA for the CDR3: TGCAGTGCTAGCGGGATAGGTAATGAGCAGTTCTTC. Translated: CSASGIGNEQFF.

The chain has TRBV6-1 and TRBJ2-7, with 7 bases lining up with TRBD1. The germline gives CDR1 MNHNS, CDR2 SASEGT. V dropped 4 bases and J dropped 0; count of bases not matched to a gene: 6. The CDR3 contains 15 residues. This CDR3 is CASSAQTGSSYEQYF. The CDR3 nucleotides are TGTGCCAGCAGTGCCCAGACAGGGTCCTCCTACGAGCAGTACTTC.

This clonotype was counted many times. The V gene is TRBV2, the J gene TRBJ1-3; a weak D match, TRBD1 (5 bases). CDR1 is SNHLY, CDR2 FYNNEI, per germline. The CDR3 extends over 14 amino acids. Trimming stripped 4 bases from V and 0 bases from J, with 7 bases between. The CDR3 DNA follows: TGTGCCAGCAGTGTAAGGGGCTCTGGAAACACCATATATTTT. Translated: CASSVRGSGNTIYF.

In this sample, this clonotype turned up many times. The CDR3 region has the DNA TGCAGCGTTGAGGCGGGGAATGACTACGAGCAGTACTTC. Its translation is CSVEAGNDYEQYF. The chain combines TRBV29-1 with TRBJ2-7, with D possibly being TRBD2 (6 bases). This CDR3 is built from 13 residues. The V gene's germline CDR1 is SQVTM and CDR2 ANQGSEA. V was cut by 3 bases and J by 3 bases, with 12 bases left in between.

J is TRBJ2-7 and V is TRBV3-1; perhaps TRBD1 as D (6 bases). V lost 4 bases and J lost 3, with 10 bases in between. The V gene's germline CDR1 is LGHDT and CDR2 YNNKEL (reference sequence). CDR3 length: 13 residues. The CDR3 loop is CASSRGPGYEQYF. DNA of the CDR3: TGTGCCAGCAGCCGGGGGCCGGGCTACGAGCAGTACTTC.

At least ten counts were recorded for this clonotype. The chain links TRBV28 to TRBJ1-2; unclear D gene. The V gene lost 6 bases and the J gene lost 4 bases, with 12 bases spanning the gap. The germline CDR1 and CDR2 sequences are MDHEN and SYDVKM. The CDR3 has 13 amino acids. CDR3 coding DNA: TGTGCCAGCAGGACATCCGAAAGCTATGGCTACACCTTC. Translation gives CASRTSESYGYTF.

The CDR3 sequence is CASSLLGIKAFF. The CDR3, as DNA: TGTGCCAGCAGTTTATTAGGGATTAAAGCTTTCTTT. The chain employs TRBV28 and TRBJ1-1; D is unclear. V gave up 1 base and J gave up 9 bases, with 9 bases separating them. The CDR3 loop spans 12 amino acids. Germline-derived CDR1 and CDR2 are MDHEN and SYDVKM. Complete variable domain (other parts from reference TRBV28 and TRBJ1-1): DVKVTQSSRYLVKRTGEKVFLECVQDMDHENMFWYRQDPGLGLRLIYFSYDVKMKEKGDIPEGYSVSREKKERFSLILESASTNQTSMYLCASSLLGIKAFFGQGTRLTVV.

This clonotype was observed at least ten times. The genes are TRBV6-5 and TRBJ2-3, with no clear D. This CDR3 is 13 amino acids long. Germline V CDR1 and CDR2: MNHEY, SVGAGI. Trimming took 2 bases from V and 2 from J, leaving 5 bases between them. This CDR3 is CASSYQVTDTQYF. The CDR3 DNA is TGTGCCAGCAGTTACCAGGTCACAGATACGCAGTATTTT.

This clonotype came up many times. The chain links TRBV3-1 to TRBJ2-7; a weak D match, TRBD1 (5 bases). V lost 0 bases, J lost 2 bases, and 11 bases lay in between. CDR3 length: 15 amino acids. CDR1 and CDR2 (germline): LGHDT, YNNKEL (reference sequence). The DNA for the CDR3 is TGTGCCAGCAGCCAAGATGCCGGCAGGGCCTACGAGCAGTACTTC. It codes for CASSQDAGRAYEQYF.

This clonotype occurred many times. The V and J genes are TRBV20-1 and TRBJ2-3; D is uncertain. The CDR3 is 11 amino acids. Trimming took 6 bases from V and 5 from J, leaving 9 bases between them. The germline V gene encodes CDR1 DFQATT and CDR2 SNEGSKA (reference sequence). The DNA of the CDR3 is TGCAGTGCCACGGACGGAGATACGCAGTATTTT. Encoded protein: CSATDGDTQYF.

This clonotype showed up many times. V is TRBV12-3 or TRBV12-4 and J is TRBJ2-7, with 7 bases fitting TRBD2. Trimming removed 3 bases from V and 2 bases from J; junction bases left unmatched: 4. This CDR3 is built from 14 residues. The CDR3 is CASSLSGGAYEQYF. The DNA of the CDR3 is TGTGCCAGCAGTTTGAGTGGGGGGGCCTACGAGCAGTACTTC.

This clonotype was recorded at least ten times. The J gene is TRBJ2-2, the V gene TRBV28; no reliable D call. The CDR3 runs to 15 residues. Germline lookup yields CDR1 MDHEN and CDR2 SYDVKM. V shed 8 bases and J shed 1 base, with 14 bases lying between them. This chain's CDR3 is CASSNPSLNTGELFF. The CDR3 nucleotides are TGTGCCAGCTCGAACCCCTCTTTGAACACCGGGGAGCTGTTTTTT.

This clonotype was recorded many times. The chain links TRBV2 to TRBJ1-3, with D possibly being TRBD1 (5 bases). Germline lookup yields CDR1 SNHLY and CDR2 FYNNEI. Trimming shortened V by 2 bases and J by 2 bases, and 7 bases separated the two germline ends. The CDR3 loop spans 14 amino acids. This CDR3 reads CASSEPRAGNTIYF. Here the CDR3 DNA reads TGTGCCAGCAGTGAACCCAGGGCTGGAAACACCATATATTTT.

The table lists this clonotype with many counts. The V gene is TRBV6-5, the J gene TRBJ2-5; 8 bases match TRBD2. CDR1 is MNHEY and CDR2 is SVGAGI in the germline V gene. V shed 5 bases, J shed 5 bases, and the junction held 13 bases outside the gene matches. The length of the CDR3 is 16 residues. Written as DNA, the CDR3 is TGTGCCAGCAGTCTTCGGCCAGCGGGAGCTAGGGAGACCCAGTACTTC. It encodes CASSLRPAGARETQYF.

This clonotype has a count of ten or more. The chain links TRBV25-1 to TRBJ1-1, with 7 bases that match TRBD1. The trim removed 6 bases at V and 4 bases at J, leaving 11 bases unmatched. This CDR3 has 15 residues. In germline, CDR1 is MGHDK, CDR2 SYGVNS. CDR3 sequence reads: CASSPTGKGPTEAFF. CDR3 sequence (DNA): TGTGCCAGCAGCCCGACAGGGAAAGGGCCCACTGAAGCTTTCTTT.

This clonotype was detected ten times or more. This rearrangement joins TRBV2 to TRBJ2-7; D is perhaps TRBD2 (5 bases). V shed 2 bases and J shed 3 bases, with 23 bases lying between them. Germline assignment: CDR1 SNHLY and CDR2 FYNNEI. The CDR3 has 18 residues. The CDR3, as DNA: TGTGCCAGCAGTGAATTTAACGGTGTAGCGTCAACCTTCTACGAGCAGTACTTC. This gives the protein CASSEFNGVASTFYEQYF.

This clonotype was observed at least ten times. This chain uses TRBV20-1 with TRBJ1-1, with 12 positions matching TRBD1. CDR1 is DFQATT and CDR2 is SNEGSKA in the germline V gene (reference sequence). Trimming at V came to 3 bases and at J to 5 bases, leaving 4 bases not matched to a gene. The CDR3 length is 14 residues. CDR3 DNA sequence: TGCAGTGCTAGGGGGGACAGGGGGCTTACTGAAGCTTTCTTT. This gives the protein CSARGDRGLTEAFF.

This clonotype was picked up a small number of times. The chain has TRBV30 and TRBJ1-2, with TRBD1 as a possible D gene (5 bases). Germline CDR1 GTSNPN, CDR2 SVGIG (reference sequence). The CDR3 consists of 14 residues. Trimming cost V 2 bases and J 0 bases, with 10 bases left between them. The CDR3 bases are TGTGCCTGGAGTCCGGGACCCTCTAACTATGGCTACACCTTC. Translation gives CAWSPGPSNYGYTF.

The CDR3 loop reads CSARGAYRGRTEAFF. CDR3 nucleotide sequence: TGCAGTGCTAGAGGGGCTTACAGGGGGCGGACTGAAGCTTTCTTT. V gene TRBV20-1 combines with J gene TRBJ1-1, with 9 bases aligning to TRBD1. Germline CDR1 reads DFQATT; CDR2 reads SNEGSKA (reference sequence). CDR3 size: 15 residues. J was trimmed by 5 bases and V by 1 base; bases with no gene match: 8.

In this sample, this clonotype turned up many times. The chain links TRBV4-2 to TRBJ2-2, with 10 bases lining up with TRBD2. From germline, CDR1 is LGHNA and CDR2 YNFKEQ. V lost 4 bases and J lost 5; bases outside the gene matches: 10. This CDR3 is 17 amino acids long. The CDR3 region is CASSPTRLAGVTGELFF. Written as DNA, the CDR3 is TGTGCCAGCAGCCCAACCCGGCTAGCGGGAGTAACCGGGGAGCTGTTTTTT.

This clonotype was recorded at least ten times. The CDR3 is CASSLSVTANTGELFF. The CDR3 region has the DNA TGTGCCAGCAGCTTATCGGTGACAGCGAACACCGGGGAGCTGTTTTTT. V usage is TRBV7-8 and J usage is TRBJ2-2, with D perhaps TRBD1 (5 bases). CDR1 and CDR2 (germline): SGHVS, FQNEAQ. The germline V and J ends were trimmed by 2 bases and 0 bases, with 10 bases remaining between them. CDR3 length: 16 amino acids.

This clonotype has at least ten counts. J is TRBJ2-2 and V is TRBV19, with 14 positions matching TRBD2. The CDR3 is 16 residues long. V lost 5 bases to trimming and J lost 1 base; unmatched junction nucleotides: 0. Germline values: CDR1 LNHDA, CDR2 SQIVND (reference sequence). For the CDR3, the DNA is TGTGCCAGTAGTGGGACTAGCGGGGGGAACACCGGGGAGCTGTTTTTT. Translation gives CASSGTSGGNTGELFF.